This entry lists 21 T cell receptor beta chains sequenced from one sample in a study of cytomegalovirus exposure and HLA in healthy donors (TCRdb year 2017). Library preparation used the immunoSEQ multiplex PCR assay. For the multiplex PCR, a mixture combining 60 forward primers for TCR Vbeta segments and 13 reverse primers for TCR Jbeta segments was used. Imported from immuneACCESS, the table was reduced by TCRdb to in-frame sequences with V and J called. These copies leave out some clones; in studies compared against another copy, an unresolved V gene accounts for under half, and the cause of the remainder is not known. In this sample the table shows some 170,000 clones, about 75% of which occur a single time. The top ten clonotypes cover approximately 6.3% of the sample. The sequenced sample was PBMCs. The receptors stem from a man in his forties in good health and CMV-seropositive.

V gene TRBV29-1 combines with J gene TRBJ2-5, with TRBD2 as a possible D gene (6 bases). CDR3 size: 14 residues. The germline V gene has CDR1 SQVTM and CDR2 ANQGSEA. Trimming shortened V by 3 bases and J by 2 bases, and 13 bases separated the two germline ends. For the CDR3, the DNA is TGCAGCGTTGATCGGTTAGCGGTACAAGAGACCCAGTACTTC. Amino acid sequence: CSVDRLAVQETQYF. The complete variable domain, with remaining parts taken from reference TRBV29-1 and TRBJ2-5, reads SAVISQKPSRDICQRGTSLTIQCQVDSQVTMMFWYRQQPGQSLTLIATANQGSEATYESGFVIDKFPISRPNLTFSTLTVSNMSPEDSSIYLCSVDRLAVQETQYFGPGTRLLVL.

V and J are TRBV27 and TRBJ1-2, with 7 bases fitting TRBD1. Germline V lookup: CDR1 MNHEY, CDR2 SMNVEV (reference sequence). Trimming took 6 bases from V and 4 from J; bases not matched to a gene: 11. The CDR3 covers 15 residues. CDR3 DNA: TGTGCCAGCAGCCCGGACAGGCTCGGACGCTATGGCTACACCTTC. Its translation: CASSPDRLGRYGYTF.

V and J are TRBV6-1 and TRBJ1-5; a weak D match, TRBD1 (5 bases). Germline V lookup: CDR1 MNHNS, CDR2 SASEGT. The CDR3 is 13 amino acids. V was pared by 6 bases and J by 6 bases, with 12 bases between. CDR3 in amino acids: CASSLQGRQPQHF. As DNA, the CDR3 is TGTGCCAGCAGCCTCCAGGGTCGTCAGCCCCAGCATTTT.

The rearrangement links TRBV5-1 to TRBJ1-6, with 8 bases that match TRBD1. The CDR3 runs to 15 residues. Trimming took 0 bases from V and 6 from J; bases not matched to a gene: 2. Germline V lookup: CDR1 SGHRS, CDR2 YFSETQ. Here the CDR3 reads CASSLGTGINSPLHF. Written as DNA, the CDR3 is TGCGCCAGCAGCTTGGGGACAGGGATTAATTCACCCCTCCACTTT.

As for this clone: This sample includes further DNA sequences coding for the same CDR3. The V and J genes are TRBV29-1 and TRBJ2-7; 7 nucleotides align to TRBD2. Losses at the gene ends were 6 bases for V and 2 bases for J; bases not matched to a gene: 7. The germline V gene has CDR1 SQVTM and CDR2 ANQGSEA. This CDR3 is 13 amino acids long. The CDR3 sequence: CSVVRDYTYEQYF. CDR3 DNA sequence: TGCAGCGTCGTCCGGGACTATACCTACGAGCAGTACTTC.

The chain is built from TRBV4-2 and TRBJ1-1, with TRBD1 matching 8 bases. V lost 6 bases and J lost 0; bases outside the gene matches: 3. The CDR3 consists of 14 residues. Germline assignment: CDR1 LGHNA and CDR2 YNFKEQ. CDR3 region: CASRRTGLNTEAFF. DNA for the CDR3: TGTGCCAGCAGACGGACAGGGCTGAACACTGAAGCTTTCTTT.

The genes are TRBV2 and TRBJ1-1; 7 bases are a match to TRBD1. This CDR3 region has 13 residues. Trimming at V came to 6 bases and at J to 4 bases, leaving 5 bases not matched to a gene. Germline V lookup: CDR1 SNHLY, CDR2 FYNNEI. The CDR3 nucleotides read TGTGCCAGCAGCGGAACAGGGGCCACTGAAGCTTTCTTT. It specifies CASSGTGATEAFF.

The chain links TRBV27 to TRBJ2-3, with 7 bases lining up with TRBD1. J was trimmed by 2 bases and V by 5 bases; bases with no gene match: 16. The CDR3 runs 18 residues. Germline CDR1 and CDR2: MNHEY and SMNVEV (reference sequence). The CDR3 reads CASSTPSRDRDPTDTQYF. CDR3 bases: TGTGCCAGCAGTACCCCCAGCCGGGACAGAGACCCCACAGATACGCAGTATTTT.

The chain combines TRBV7-3 with TRBJ1-1, with D uncertain. Germline V CDR1 and CDR2: SGHTA, FQGTGA. Trimming shortened V by 2 bases and J by 4 bases, and 11 bases separated the two germline ends. The CDR3 consists of 14 residues. The CDR3 is CASSLEKSGTEAFF. The CDR3, as DNA: TGTGCCAGCAGCTTAGAGAAGTCGGGCACTGAAGCTTTCTTT.

The chain joins TRBV10-1 to TRBJ1-1; D is uncertain. This CDR3 contains 13 residues. Trimming stripped 6 bases from V and 4 bases from J, with 12 bases between. Germline V gene sequence: CDR1 WNHNN, CDR2 SYGVQD (reference sequence). CDR3 sequence (DNA): TGCGCCAGCAGGCTGGAGGTGGGCACTGAAGCTTTCTTT. It encodes CASRLEVGTEAFF.

The chain is built from TRBV27 and TRBJ2-7, with D tentatively TRBD2 (6 bases). CDR3 length: 14 amino acids. V lost 6 bases and J 0 bases, leaving 12 bases between the germline ends. Germline V CDR1 and CDR2: MNHEY, SMNVEV (reference sequence). The CDR3 protein is CASRAWDFSYEQYF. The DNA of the CDR3 is TGTGCCAGCAGGGCGTGGGACTTCTCCTACGAGCAGTACTTC.

V usage is TRBV5-8 and J usage is TRBJ2-1, with a weak D call TRBD2 (6 bases). V was clipped by 5 bases and J by 9 bases, with 18 bases between them. CDR3 length: 14 residues. Germline V gives CDR1 SGHTS, CDR2 YDEGEE. The CDR3 sequence: CASRRGALSGEQFF. For the CDR3, the DNA is TGTGCCAGCAGGCGGGGAGCGTTGAGCGGTGAGCAGTTCTTC.

This clone was recorded a few times. This chain links TRBV6-5 with TRBJ2-3; D is possibly TRBD2 (6 bases). The V and J ends lost 8 bases and 6 bases respectively, with 15 bases between them. CDR1 MNHEY and CDR2 SVGAGI come from the germline V gene. The CDR3 contains 13 residues. As DNA, the CDR3 is TGTGCCAGCTTAACTAGCATATCGGATACGCAGTATTTT. It codes for CASLTSISDTQYF.

This clone has just a few counts. The chain uses TRBV4-1 and TRBJ2-6; weak D call: TRBD2 (5 bases). Trimming took 4 bases from V and 0 from J, leaving 22 bases between them. Germline V CDR1 and CDR2: MGHRA, YSYEKL. There are 20 residues in the CDR3. The CDR3 spells CASSLRTQRGYPSGANVLTF. The CDR3 bases are TGCGCCAGCAGCCTAAGAACACAAAGAGGGTACCCCTCTGGGGCCAACGTCCTGACTTTC.

This clone was observed a single time. V usage is TRBV6-1 and J usage is TRBJ2-6; tentative D call: TRBD1 (6 bases). Trimming pared 7 bases from V and 0 bases from J, leaving 7 bases between. CDR3 length: 14 amino acids. Germline CDR1 reads MNHNS; CDR2 reads SASEGT. CDR3 in DNA: TGTGCCAGCATGGGACACTCTGGGGCCAACGTCCTGACTTTC. It is translated as CASMGHSGANVLTF.

The rearrangement joins TRBV2 to TRBJ2-1; 7 nucleotides align to TRBD2. Germline CDR1 is SNHLY and CDR2 is FYNNEI. V shed 5 bases and J 3 bases; nucleotides not matched to a gene: 7. The length of the CDR3 is 15 residues. CDR3 region: CASSTPLAGYNEQFF. In nucleotides, the CDR3 is TGTGCCAGCAGTACCCCCTTAGCGGGCTACAATGAGCAGTTCTTC.

This clone has more than one count but fewer than ten. The genes are TRBV29-1 and TRBJ2-3; D is ambiguous. Trimming shortened V by 0 bases and J by 2 bases, and 9 bases separated the two germline ends. Germline loops: CDR1 SQVTM, CDR2 ANQGSEA. CDR3 length: 14 amino acids. The CDR3 region is CSVEDLLPTDTQYF. CDR3 DNA sequence: TGCAGCGTTGAAGACTTACTACCCACAGATACGCAGTATTTT.

This chain joins TRBV5-6 and TRBJ2-7; D call uncertain. Germline values: CDR1 SGHDT, CDR2 YYEEEE. This CDR3 contains 13 residues. V lost 0 bases and J 0 bases, leaving 4 bases between the germline ends. In nucleotides, the CDR3 is TGTGCCAGCAGCTTGGCAGGCTCCTACGAGCAGTACTTC. It translates to CASSLAGSYEQYF.

This clone has only one observation. The chain combines TRBV6-6 with TRBJ1-5, with 9 bases matching TRBD1. In germline, CDR1 is MNHNY, CDR2 SVGAGI (reference sequence). V shed 6 bases and J 0 bases; nucleotides not matched to a gene: 3. The CDR3 extends over 15 amino acids. CDR3 bases: TGTGCCAGCAGGGGGGACAGGGATAGCAATCAGCCCCAGCATTTT. This sequence encodes CASRGDRDSNQPQHF.

The CDR3 region is CASASGQLGINEKLFF. The CDR3 region has the DNA TGTGCCAGCGCCTCCGGACAGTTGGGGATTAATGAAAAACTGTTTTTT. J is TRBJ1-4 and V is TRBV27; the D gene is possibly TRBD1 (6 bases). This CDR3 contains 16 residues. V was cut by 8 bases and J by 4 bases, with 20 bases left in between. Per germline, CDR1 MNHEY and CDR2 SMNVEV (reference sequence).

The rearrangement uses TRBV14 and TRBJ2-7; no clear D gene. Germline lookup yields CDR1 SGHDN and CDR2 FVKESK. This CDR3 contains 16 residues. The V end was cut by 0 bases, the J end by 3 bases, with 15 bases between. The CDR3 nucleotides read TGTGCCAGCAGCCAAGATGTGAGCAGCGATCTCTACGAGCAGTACTTC. The encoded protein is CASSQDVSSDLYEQYF.